The T cell receptor beta chain under discussion was sequenced for a study of control samples from healthy donors and cancer patients. Produced via immunoSEQ multiplex PCR; TCRdb's table is partial and in-frame only. This sample has fewer than 200,000 clones; just over 90% occur once, and the top ten carry roughly 4%. The V segment lost 2 bases and the J segment 4 bases; nucleotides outside the gene matches: 3. Germline V gene data show CDR1 as SGHTS and CDR2 as YDEGEE. The CDR3 contains 15 residues. This chain links TRBV5-8 with TRBJ2-2, with 9 bases fitting TRBD1. This TCR derives from a woman in her sixties or seventies in good health. Source material: blood. CDR3: CASSLQGAVTGELFF. CDR3 bases: TGTGCCAGCAGCTTACAGGGGGCGGTCACCGGGGAGCTGTTTTTT.